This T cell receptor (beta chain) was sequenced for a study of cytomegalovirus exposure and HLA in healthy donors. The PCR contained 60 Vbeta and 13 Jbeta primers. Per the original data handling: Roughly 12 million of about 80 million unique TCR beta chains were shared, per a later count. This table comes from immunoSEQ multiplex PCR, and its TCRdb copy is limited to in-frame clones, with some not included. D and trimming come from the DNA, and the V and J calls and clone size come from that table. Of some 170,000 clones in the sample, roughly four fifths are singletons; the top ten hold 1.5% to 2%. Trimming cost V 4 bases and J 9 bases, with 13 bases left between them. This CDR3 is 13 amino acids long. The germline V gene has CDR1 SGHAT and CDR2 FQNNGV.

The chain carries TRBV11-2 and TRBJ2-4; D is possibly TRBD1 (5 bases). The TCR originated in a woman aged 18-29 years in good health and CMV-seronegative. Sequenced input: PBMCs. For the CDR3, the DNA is TGTGCCAGCAGCTCCCCCCAGGGCGGCATTCAGTACTTC. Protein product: CASSSPQGGIQYF.